The clone carrying this T cell receptor beta chain appeared a few times. This specimen comes from a study of blood T cell repertoires in COVID-19. After removal of 10 bases from V and 6 bases from J, the junction contained 14 bases not matched to a gene. The CDR3 spans 14 residues. Germline CDR1 is SNHLY and CDR2 is FYNNEI. The data were produced by immunoSEQ multiplex PCR, yet TCRdb's version contains in-frame clones alone and is incomplete. This sample has 200,000 to 250,000 clones; around 80% occur once, and the top ten carry over 7%. The sample taken for sequencing was PBMCs or T cells enriched from blood (not recorded which). The receptor was derived from a woman aged 40 to 50 with acute COVID-19. The chain carries TRBV2 and TRBJ2-7; TRBD1 aligns across 8 bases. CDR3: CANKIGTGPSEQYF. The CDR3 bases are TGTGCCAACAAGATCGGGACAGGTCCCTCCGAGCAGTACTTC.